A single sample gave rise to the 21 T cell receptor beta chains below, sequenced in a study of blood T cell repertoires in COVID-19. Clones were sequenced by immunoSEQ multiplex PCR, and TCRdb holds only the in-frame ones, with some missing. The sample has 130,000 or so clones, 85% to 90% seen once. The specimen sequenced was peripheral blood. Receptors originate from a man aged 55 to 70 with acute or convalescent COVID-19.

The rearrangement uses TRBV27 and TRBJ1-2, with no clear D. V dropped 5 bases and J dropped 4 bases, with 14 bases sitting between them. There are 14 residues in the CDR3. CDR1 and CDR2 from the germline V gene are MNHEY and SMNVEV (reference sequence). In DNA, the CDR3 is TGTGCCAGCAGTCCTGTCTTATCGGGCTATGGCTACACCTTC. Translated, it gives CASSPVLSGYGYTF.

This sequence joins TRBV6-2 or TRBV6-3 and TRBJ2-5; D gene unclear. Germline V gene data show CDR1 as MNHEY and CDR2 as SVGEGT. Trimming took 0 bases from V and 0 from J, leaving 11 bases between them. CDR3 length: 16 residues. This chain's CDR3 is CASSYSSPDYQETQYF. CDR3 in DNA: TGTGCCAGCAGTTACTCGAGTCCCGACTACCAAGAGACCCAGTACTTC.

J is TRBJ1-2 and V is TRBV27; TRBD1 aligns across 7 bases. V gave up 3 bases and J gave up 4 bases; unmatched junction bases: 5. CDR1 and CDR2 from the germline V gene are MNHEY and SMNVEV (reference sequence). CDR3 length equals 14 residues. CDR3 amino acids: CASSLDRLSYGYTF. The CDR3 coding sequence is TGTGCCAGCAGTTTGGACAGGCTCAGCTATGGCTACACCTTC.

The chain employs TRBV7-2 and TRBJ2-1; TRBD2 is a possible D gene (5 bases). The CDR3 length is 17 residues. The germline gives CDR1 SGHTA, CDR2 FQGNSA. Trimming took 4 bases from V and 2 from J, leaving 18 bases between them. CDR3 residues: CASSSPERPATYNEQFF. Written as DNA, the CDR3 is TGTGCCAGCAGCTCGCCAGAGCGGCCAGCTACCTACAATGAGCAGTTCTTC.

The J gene is TRBJ1-2, the V gene TRBV5-6, with a possible D match to TRBD1 (5 bases). Germline V gives CDR1 SGHDT, CDR2 YYEEEE. The V end lost 0 bases, the J end lost 4 bases, and 13 bases lay between the germline ends. The CDR3 is 15 residues long. Here the CDR3 DNA reads TGTGCCAGCAGCTTGGTGCAGGGCGGGAGCTATGGCTACACCTTC. Protein product: CASSLVQGGSYGYTF.

The chain carries TRBV28 and TRBJ1-1; 12 bases are a match to TRBD1. Looked up from germline, CDR1 is MDHEN and CDR2 is SYDVKM. V lost 0 bases and J lost 5; bases outside the gene matches: 1. CDR3 length equals 15 residues. CDR3 residues: CASSLWGQGATEAFF. The DNA for the CDR3 is TGTGCCAGCAGTTTATGGGGACAGGGGGCGACTGAAGCTTTCTTT.

The chain is built from TRBV19 and TRBJ2-5; D not certain. The V gene's germline CDR1 is LNHDA and CDR2 SQIVND (reference sequence). CDR3 length: 14 residues. V lost 2 bases to trimming and J lost 1 base, with 8 bases between them. The CDR3 here is CASSISVRQETQYF. The CDR3 coding sequence is TGTGCCAGTAGTATATCGGTTCGCCAAGAGACCCAGTACTTC.

The chain is built from TRBV5-1 and TRBJ2-5; D gene ambiguous. Germline loops: CDR1 SGHRS, CDR2 YFSETQ. The CDR3 extends over 16 amino acids. V dropped 1 base and J dropped 5 bases, with 18 bases sitting between them. CDR3 residues: CASSLRDSVFRETQYF. CDR3 sequence (DNA): TGCGCCAGCAGCTTGCGCGACTCCGTGTTTCGGGAGACCCAGTACTTC.

This chain connects TRBV6-4 to TRBJ2-7; D may be TRBD1 (5 bases). The germline CDR1 and CDR2 sequences are MRHNA and SNTAGT. CDR3 length: 12 residues. The chain's CDR3 is CVLWGRTYEQYF. For the CDR3, the DNA is TGTGTACTATGGGGCAGGACCTACGAGCAGTACTTC.

Written as DNA, the CDR3 is TGTGCCAGTAGTATTAGTCGGAGCTCTGGAAACACCATATATTTT. It codes for CASSISRSSGNTIYF. The J gene is TRBJ1-3, the V gene TRBV19; the D is unclear. Germline assignment: CDR1 LNHDA and CDR2 SQIVND (reference sequence). The CDR3 runs to 15 residues. V was pared by 3 bases and J by 0 bases, with 9 bases between.

The genes are TRBV30 and TRBJ2-3; D may be TRBD2 (7 bases). Per the germline V gene, CDR1 is GTSNPN and CDR2 is SVGIG (reference sequence). Trimming took 1 base from V and 0 from J, leaving 14 bases between them. The CDR3 consists of 16 residues. In nucleotides, the CDR3 is TGTGCCTGGAGTGGCGAGGGGGGGCCTAGCACAGATACGCAGTATTTT. Residues: CAWSGEGGPSTDTQYF. Full variable domain (remainder filled in from reference TRBV30 and TRBJ2-3): SQTIHQWPATLVQPVGSPLSLECTVEGTSNPNLYWYRQAAGRGLQLLFYSVGIGQISSEVPQNLSASRPQDRQFILSSKKLLLSDSGFYLCAWSGEGGPSTDTQYFGPGTRLTVL.

This chain joins TRBV28 and TRBJ1-2; D gene uncertain. Between the trimmed V and J ends, which lost 5 bases and 8 bases, there was a span of 9 bases. Germline CDR1 is MDHEN and CDR2 is SYDVKM. The length of the CDR3 is 11 residues. CDR3 DNA: TGTGCCAGCAGTAACTCCTTGGGCTACACCTTC. The encoded protein is CASSNSLGYTF.

The genes are TRBV12-3 or TRBV12-4 and TRBJ1-5; 7 bases line up with TRBD1. There are 13 residues in the CDR3. The V and J ends lost 3 bases and 5 bases, in that order; junction bases with no gene match: 1. CDR3 DNA: TGTGCCAGCAGTTTTCAGGGGGATCAGCCCCAGCATTTT. Protein sequence: CASSFQGDQPQHF.

This clone was recorded once. The chain uses TRBV4-1 and TRBJ2-7, with no clear D. Trimming cost V 0 bases and J 2 bases, with 8 bases left between them. Germline V gene data show CDR1 as MGHRA and CDR2 as YSYEKL. The CDR3 spans 14 residues. CDR3 DNA sequence: TGCGCCAGCAGCCAAGACGCGGTTACCTACGAGCAGTACTTC. As protein: CASSQDAVTYEQYF.

The chain has TRBV7-8 and TRBJ1-2, with a possible D match to TRBD1 (6 bases). From germline, CDR1 is SGHVS and CDR2 FQNEAQ. This CDR3 has 15 amino acids. V was trimmed by 5 bases and J by 4 bases, leaving 17 bases between them. CDR3 bases: TGTGCCAGCAGCCCCCCCAGGGGTCCTATCTATGGCTACACCTTC. This sequence encodes CASSPPRGPIYGYTF.

The chain has TRBV19 and TRBJ2-7, with 8 bases lining up with TRBD1. The CDR3 has 15 residues. CDR1 and CDR2 (germline): LNHDA, SQIVND (reference sequence). V lost 5 bases to trimming and J lost 6 bases; unmatched junction nucleotides: 12. CDR3 coding DNA: TGTGCCAGTAGTGGGCGGACAGGGTCAACCGGCGAGCAGTACTTC. Translation: CASSGRTGSTGEQYF.

The J gene is TRBJ2-3, the V gene TRBV5-1; D gene unclear. Germline V gene data show CDR1 as SGHRS and CDR2 as YFSETQ. The ends were cut back, 1 base at V and 3 bases at J, with 12 bases in the middle. CDR3 length: 15 amino acids. The CDR3 bases are TGCGCCAGCAGCTTGATTGGGCAGAAAACAGATACGCAGTATTTT. Translation: CASSLIGQKTDTQYF. The full variable domain, completed using reference TRBV5-1 and TRBJ2-3, is KAGVTQTPRYLIKTRGQQVTLSCSPISGHRSVSWYQQTPGQGLQFLFEYFSETQRNKGNFPGRFSGRQFSNSRSEMNVSTLELGDSALYLCASSLIGQKTDTQYFGPGTRLTVL.

V usage is TRBV9 and J usage is TRBJ2-3; 9 nucleotides line up with TRBD1. Germline V gives CDR1 SGDLS, CDR2 YYNGEE. CDR3 size: 16 residues. V dropped 4 bases and J dropped 0; count of bases not matched to a gene: 6. In nucleotides, the CDR3 is TGTGCCAGCAGCTCTCCAGGACAGGGGAGCACAGATACGCAGTATTTT. Translating it yields CASSSPGQGSTDTQYF.

J is TRBJ2-7 and V is TRBV27, with D possibly being TRBD2 (10 bases). Germline assignment: CDR1 MNHEY and CDR2 SMNVEV (reference sequence). V was clipped by 4 bases and J by 8 bases, with 30 bases between them. The CDR3 runs to 18 residues. Written as DNA, the CDR3 is TGTGCCAGCAGTTCGAGACAGGGGGTACGGACTAGCGGTACGCAGCAGTACTTC. This translates into CASSSRQGVRTSGTQQYF.

The chain recombines TRBV14 with TRBJ2-1; weak D call: TRBD2 (6 bases). Germline V gene data show CDR1 as SGHDN and CDR2 as FVKESK. The CDR3 is 16 residues long. The ends were cut back, 1 base at V and 4 bases at J, with 14 bases in the middle. CDR3 DNA: TGTGCCAGCAGCCAAGGGGCGGGATTACTTTACAATGAGCAGTTCTTC. Protein sequence: CASSQGAGLLYNEQFF. Full variable domain (missing parts from reference TRBV14 and TRBJ2-1): EAGVTQFPSHSVIEKGQTVTLRCDPISGHDNLYWYRRVMGKEIKFLLHFVKESKQDESGMPNNRFLAERTGGTYSTLKVQPAELEDSGVYFCASSQGAGLLYNEQFFGPGTRLTVL.

The V gene is TRBV4-3, the J gene TRBJ2-1, with 9 bases lining up with TRBD1. V was clipped by 0 bases and J by 2 bases; unmatched bases: 8. CDR1 and CDR2 (germline): LGHNA, YSLEER. The CDR3 spans 18 residues. The CDR3 DNA reads as TGCGCCAGCAGCCAAGAAGTGTACGGACAGGGGACCTACAATGAGCAGTTCTTC. It codes for CASSQEVYGQGTYNEQFF.